This T cell receptor beta chain was recorded in a study of identical twins. Study results and caveats: Zero-insertion analyses were open to partial confounding by invariant MAIT and iNKT cells.

The V end lost 0 bases, the J end lost 0 bases, and 9 bases lay between the germline ends. Germline loops: CDR1 SGHRS, CDR2 YFSETQ. This CDR3 region has 15 residues. Only healthy Caucasians were enrolled as donors. This clonotype was counted a few times. Its antigen is unidentified. A universal primer site was added by template switching, and unique molecular identifiers were carried by the cDNA. In TCRdb, the 5' RACE reads were re-called with MiXCR into one record per CDR3 protein. In the table there are around 480,000 distinct CDR3 sequences, around 15% of which are singletons. These same data were also listed under a study on yellow fever vaccine responses in identical twins.

This TCR was recovered from a young woman in good health. Sequencing used CD4+ T cells sorted from blood. The chain has TRBV5-1 and TRBJ1-1; D remains unclear. The CDR3 sequence: CASSLGMVMNTEAFF. The CDR3 bases are TGCGCCAGCAGCTTGGGGATGGTGATGAACACTGAAGCTTTCTTT. Drawing the rest from reference TRBV5-1 and TRBJ1-1, the complete variable domain is KAGVTQTPRYLIKTRGQQVTLSCSPISGHRSVSWYQQTPGQGLQFLFEYFSETQRNKGNFPGRFSGRQFSNSRSEMNVSTLELGDSALYLCASSLGMVMNTEAFFGQGTRLTVV.